This TCR beta chain derives from a study of CD8 T cell repertoires and HIV-1 epitope variants. V lost 5 bases to trimming and J lost 4 bases; unmatched junction nucleotides: 11. The CDR3 spans 16 residues. Germline loops: CDR1 SGHAT, CDR2 FQDESV (reference sequence). On this clone itself: The antigen remains undetermined.

Using immunoSEQ multiplex PCR, the repertoire was profiled, and TCRdb retains in-frame clones only, with some absent. The table lists about 7,100 clones, roughly two thirds of them singletons. The receptor's source is a male donor with HIV. Specimen: cultured CD8+ T cells derived from PBMCs. The chain uses TRBV11-1 and TRBJ2-1; 7 nucleotides agree with TRBD1. DNA for the CDR3: TGTGCCAGCAGCCAAGGGACAGAAAGTATTTACAATGAGCAGTTCTTC. Translating it yields CASSQGTESIYNEQFF. Full variable domain (rest looked up from reference TRBV11-1 and TRBJ2-1): EAEVAQSPRYKITEKSQAVAFWCDPISGHATLYWYRQILGQGPELLVQFQDESVVDDSQLPKDRFSAERLKGVDSTLKIQPAELGDSAMYLCASSQGTESIYNEQFFGPGTRLTVL.